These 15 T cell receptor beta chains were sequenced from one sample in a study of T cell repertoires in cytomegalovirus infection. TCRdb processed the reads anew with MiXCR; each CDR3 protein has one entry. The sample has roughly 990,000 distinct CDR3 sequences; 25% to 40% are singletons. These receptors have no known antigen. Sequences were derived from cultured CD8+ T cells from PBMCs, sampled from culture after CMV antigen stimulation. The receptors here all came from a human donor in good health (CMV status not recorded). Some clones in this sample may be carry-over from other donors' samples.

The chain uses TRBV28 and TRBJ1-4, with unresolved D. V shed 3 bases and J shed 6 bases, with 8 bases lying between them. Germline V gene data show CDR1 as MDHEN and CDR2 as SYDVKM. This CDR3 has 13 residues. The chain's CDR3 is CASSFLGDEKLFF. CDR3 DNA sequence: TGTGCCAGCAGTTTTTTGGGAGATGAAAAACTGTTTTTT.

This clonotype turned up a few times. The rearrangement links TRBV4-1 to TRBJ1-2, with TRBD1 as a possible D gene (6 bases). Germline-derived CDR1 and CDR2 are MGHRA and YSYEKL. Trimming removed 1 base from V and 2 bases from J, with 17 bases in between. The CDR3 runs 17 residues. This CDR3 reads CASSQGRGGEVNYGYTF. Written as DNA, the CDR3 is TGCGCCAGCAGCCAAGGGAGGGGGGGAGAAGTGAACTATGGCTACACCTTC.

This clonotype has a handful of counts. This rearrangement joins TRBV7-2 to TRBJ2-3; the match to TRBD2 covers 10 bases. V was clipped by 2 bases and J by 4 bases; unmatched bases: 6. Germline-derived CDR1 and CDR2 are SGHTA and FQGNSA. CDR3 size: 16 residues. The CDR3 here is CASSLYERGGADTQYF. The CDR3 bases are TGTGCCAGCAGCTTATACGAGCGGGGGGGCGCAGATACGCAGTATTTT.

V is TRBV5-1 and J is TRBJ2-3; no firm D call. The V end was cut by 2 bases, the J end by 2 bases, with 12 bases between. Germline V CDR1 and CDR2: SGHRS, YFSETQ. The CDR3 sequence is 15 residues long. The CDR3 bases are TGCGCCAGCAGCTTATTCGGAGATCACACAGATACGCAGTATTTT. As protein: CASSLFGDHTDTQYF.

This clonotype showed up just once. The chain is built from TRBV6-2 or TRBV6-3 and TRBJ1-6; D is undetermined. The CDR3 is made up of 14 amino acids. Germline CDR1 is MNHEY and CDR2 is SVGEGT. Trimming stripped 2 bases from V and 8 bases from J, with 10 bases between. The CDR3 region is CASSYIPLDSPLHF. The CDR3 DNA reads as TGTGCCAGCAGTTACATCCCCTTGGATTCACCCCTCCACTTT.

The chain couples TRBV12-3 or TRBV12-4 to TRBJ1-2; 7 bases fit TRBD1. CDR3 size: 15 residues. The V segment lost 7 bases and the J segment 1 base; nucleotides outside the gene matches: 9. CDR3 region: CASIGTVYFNYGYTF. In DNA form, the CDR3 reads TGTGCCAGCATAGGGACAGTTTACTTTAACTATGGCTACACCTTC.

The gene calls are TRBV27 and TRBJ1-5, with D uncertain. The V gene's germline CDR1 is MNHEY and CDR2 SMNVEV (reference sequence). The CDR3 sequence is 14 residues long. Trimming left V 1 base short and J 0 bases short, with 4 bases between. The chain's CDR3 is CASSLYSSNQPQHF. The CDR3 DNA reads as TGTGCCAGCAGTTTATACAGTAGCAATCAGCCCCAGCATTTT.

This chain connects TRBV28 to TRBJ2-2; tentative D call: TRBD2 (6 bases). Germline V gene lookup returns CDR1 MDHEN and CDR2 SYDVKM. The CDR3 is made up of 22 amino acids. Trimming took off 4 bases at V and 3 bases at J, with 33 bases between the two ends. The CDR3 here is CASSSMGSVADPAVVYTGELFF. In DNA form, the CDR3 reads TGTGCCAGCAGTTCCATGGGGTCGGTAGCGGACCCTGCGGTGGTCTACACCGGGGAGCTGTTTTTT.

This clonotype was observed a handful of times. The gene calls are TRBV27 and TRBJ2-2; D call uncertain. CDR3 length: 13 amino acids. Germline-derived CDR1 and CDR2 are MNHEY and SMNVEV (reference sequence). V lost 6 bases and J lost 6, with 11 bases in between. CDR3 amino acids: CASSPVLAGELFF. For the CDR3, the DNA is TGTGCCAGCAGCCCCGTATTGGCCGGGGAGCTGTTTTTT.

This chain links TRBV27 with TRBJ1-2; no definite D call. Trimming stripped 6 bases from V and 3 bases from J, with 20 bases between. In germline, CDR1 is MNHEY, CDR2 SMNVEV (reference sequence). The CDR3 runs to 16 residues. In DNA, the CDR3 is TGTGCCAGCAGCAGCTCCGCGGGCGAGGTTTACTATGGCTACACCTTC. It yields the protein CASSSSAGEVYYGYTF.

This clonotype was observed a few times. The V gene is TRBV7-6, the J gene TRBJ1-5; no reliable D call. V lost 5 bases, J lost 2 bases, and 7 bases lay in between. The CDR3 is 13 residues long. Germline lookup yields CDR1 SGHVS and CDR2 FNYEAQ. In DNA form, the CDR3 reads TGTGCCAGCAGCCCAAGACGCAATCAGCCCCAGCATTTT. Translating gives CASSPRRNQPQHF.

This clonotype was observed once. The CDR3 spells CASSLDSANEKLFF. As DNA, the CDR3 is TGTGCCAGCAGTCTAGACAGCGCTAATGAAAAACTGTTTTTT. The chain combines TRBV12-3 or TRBV12-4 with TRBJ1-4, with D possibly matching TRBD1 (5 bases). The CDR3 is 14 amino acids. The V gene lost 5 bases and the J gene lost 3 bases, with 10 bases spanning the gap.

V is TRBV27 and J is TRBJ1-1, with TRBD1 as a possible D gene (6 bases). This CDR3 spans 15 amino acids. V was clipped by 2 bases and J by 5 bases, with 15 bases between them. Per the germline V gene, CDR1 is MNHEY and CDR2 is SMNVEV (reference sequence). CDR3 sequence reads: CASSLQGPRRTEAFF. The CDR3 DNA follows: TGTGCCAGCAGTTTACAGGGGCCGCGGAGGACTGAAGCTTTCTTT.

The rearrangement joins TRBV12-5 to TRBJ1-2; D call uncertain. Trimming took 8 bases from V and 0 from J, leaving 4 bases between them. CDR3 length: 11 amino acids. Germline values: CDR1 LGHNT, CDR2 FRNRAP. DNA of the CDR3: TGTGCTAGTAAGGCTAACTATGGCTACACCTTC. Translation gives CASKANYGYTF. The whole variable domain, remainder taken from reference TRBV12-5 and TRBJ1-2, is DARVTQTPRHKVTEMGQEVTMRCQPILGHNTVFWYRQTMMQGLELLAYFRNRAPLDDSGMPKDRFSAEMPDATLATLKIQPSEPRDSAVYFCASKANYGYTFGSGTRLTVV.

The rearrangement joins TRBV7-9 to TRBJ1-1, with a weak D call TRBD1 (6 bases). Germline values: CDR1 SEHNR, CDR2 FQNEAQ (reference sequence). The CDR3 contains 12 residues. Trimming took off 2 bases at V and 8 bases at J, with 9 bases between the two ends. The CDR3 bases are TGTGCCAGCAGCTTATTAACAGGGGAAGCTTTCTTT. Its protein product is CASSLLTGEAFF.